The entry below describes one T cell receptor beta chain. These data come from a study of CD8+ T cells in alopecia areata. The CDR3 is 14 amino acids. V gave up 0 bases and J gave up 0 bases, with 7 bases separating them. Germline CDR1 SGHRS, CDR2 YFSETQ. As the sequencing template, cDNA was produced by extracting RNA and reverse transcribing it. Sequencing used immunoSEQ multiplex PCR; TCRdb keeps in-frame clones, though not all of them. Of about 250,000 clones listed, roughly 69% are singletons. The source was CD4+ T cells sorted from blood, collected at week 0. The TCR sequence derives from a human donor with alopecia areata. This chain links TRBV5-1 with TRBJ2-7; no clear D gene. The CDR3 here is CASSLDPTSYEQYF. For the CDR3, the DNA is TGCGCCAGCAGCTTGGATCCGACCTCCTACGAGCAGTACTTC. Complete variable domain (other parts from reference TRBV5-1 and TRBJ2-7): KAGVTQTPRYLIKTRGQQVTLSCSPISGHRSVSWYQQTPGQGLQFLFEYFSETQRNKGNFPGRFSGRQFSNSRSEMNVSTLELGDSALYLCASSLDPTSYEQYFGPGTRLTVT.